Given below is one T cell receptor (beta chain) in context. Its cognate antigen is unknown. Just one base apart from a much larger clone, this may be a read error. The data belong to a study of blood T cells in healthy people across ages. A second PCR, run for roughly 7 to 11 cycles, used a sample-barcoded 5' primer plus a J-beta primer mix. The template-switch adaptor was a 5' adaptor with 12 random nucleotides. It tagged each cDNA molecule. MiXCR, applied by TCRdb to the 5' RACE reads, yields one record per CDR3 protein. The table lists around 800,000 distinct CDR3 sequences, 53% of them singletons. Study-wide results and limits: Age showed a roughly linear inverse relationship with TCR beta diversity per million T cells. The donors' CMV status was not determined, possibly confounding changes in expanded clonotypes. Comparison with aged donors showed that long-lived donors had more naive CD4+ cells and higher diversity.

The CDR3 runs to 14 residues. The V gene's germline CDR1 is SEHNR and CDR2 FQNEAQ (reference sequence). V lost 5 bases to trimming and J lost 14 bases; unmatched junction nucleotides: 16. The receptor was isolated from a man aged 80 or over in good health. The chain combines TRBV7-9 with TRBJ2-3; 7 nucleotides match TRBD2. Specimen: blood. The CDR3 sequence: CASSARWGGGYAYF. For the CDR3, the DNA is TGTGCCAGCAGCGCAAGGTGGGGCGGGGGATACGCGTATTTT.